This T cell receptor beta chain was found in a study of Tregs in tolerant kidney transplant recipients. Study-wide findings and caveats: Validation in larger populations is needed because few patients were studied. Donor-specific Treg expansion exceeded global Treg expansion in tolerant patients, suggesting antigen drive.

Profiled with immunoSEQ multiplex PCR; TCRdb holds only in-frame clones, not every one. This sample has under 85,000 clones, with roughly nine tenths found just once. Turning to this clone: Its antigen is currently unknown.

This CDR3 has 13 residues. Trimming cost V 5 bases and J 0 bases, with 7 bases left between them. Germline CDR1 reads SNHLY; CDR2 reads FYNNEI. The receptor was derived from a human donor who received a combined kidney and bone marrow transplant. The chain is built from TRBV2 and TRBJ1-1; no clear D gene. The sample in question was CD4+ T cells from blood, obtained before the transplant. The CDR3 reads CASSLQMNTEAFF. The CDR3 coding sequence is TGTGCCAGCAGTTTGCAGATGAACACTGAAGCTTTCTTT.